The 14 T cell receptor beta chains below were found in one sample sequenced in a study of cytomegalovirus exposure and HLA in healthy donors. The PCR employed 60 Vbeta primers together with 13 Jbeta primers. Libraries were prepared by immunoSEQ multiplex PCR; TCRdb keeps only in-frame clonotypes and omits some of them. The sample consists of about 120,000 clones, 80% of them appearing once. The sequenced sample was PBMCs. These receptors came from a male donor in good health and CMV-seronegative.

This clone has more than one count but fewer than ten. The genes are TRBV5-1 and TRBJ1-2; TRBD1 matches at 7 bases. The V segment lost 2 bases and the J segment 8 bases; nucleotides outside the gene matches: 6. This CDR3 has 13 residues. Germline CDR1 reads SGHRS; CDR2 reads YFSETQ. This CDR3 reads CASSFWDRTGYTF. CDR3 DNA sequence: TGCGCCAGCAGCTTTTGGGACAGAACCGGCTACACCTTC.

The sample holds a few counts of this clone. The rearrangement links TRBV9 to TRBJ2-3, with 11 bases matching TRBD2. Germline CDR1 SGDLS, CDR2 YYNGEE. Unmatched junction bases numbered 12, after V lost 3 bases and J lost 3 bases. The CDR3 contains 18 residues. The CDR3: CASSGLAGGPGRTDTQYF. The DNA for the CDR3 is TGTGCCAGCAGCGGGTTAGCGGGGGGGCCGGGTCGAACAGATACGCAGTATTTT.

J is TRBJ2-7 and V is TRBV7-9; D possibly corresponds to TRBD2 (5 bases). Trimming took 3 bases from V and 2 from J, leaving 14 bases between them. Germline assignment: CDR1 SEHNR and CDR2 FQNEAQ (reference sequence). This CDR3 has 15 amino acids. The CDR3 is CASSFSGRATYEQYF. The CDR3 DNA is TGTGCCAGCAGCTTCTCTGGGAGAGCGACCTACGAGCAGTACTTC.

The chain's CDR3 is CAGGGNSYEQYF. CDR3 in DNA: TGTGCCGGGGGGGGGAACTCCTACGAGCAGTACTTC. The chain combines TRBV30 with TRBJ2-5; 7 bases match TRBD2. The J call may be mistaken, given a closer DNA end match to TRBJ2-7. CDR3 length equals 12 residues. Germline CDR1 reads GTSNPN; CDR2 reads SVGIG (reference sequence).

This chain links TRBV5-1 with TRBJ2-2; 7 bases agree with TRBD1. CDR1 and CDR2 (germline): SGHRS, YFSETQ. This CDR3 contains 18 residues. Trimming at V came to 0 bases and at J to 2 bases, leaving 10 bases not matched to a gene. CDR3 nucleotide sequence: TGCGCCAGCAGCTTGGCGTCAGGGGGATCATTTAACACCGGGGAGCTGTTTTTT. Translation: CASSLASGGSFNTGELFF. Using reference TRBV5-1 and TRBJ2-2 for the parts outside the CDR3, the full variable domain is KAGVTQTPRYLIKTRGQQVTLSCSPISGHRSVSWYQQTPGQGLQFLFEYFSETQRNKGNFPGRFSGRQFSNSRSEMNVSTLELGDSALYLCASSLASGGSFNTGELFFGEGSRLTVL.

V and J are TRBV4-2 and TRBJ2-5, with 8 bases matching TRBD2. V lost 4 bases and J lost 2; bases outside the gene matches: 9. Germline V gene lookup returns CDR1 LGHNA and CDR2 YNFKEQ. CDR3 length equals 16 residues. In DNA form, the CDR3 reads TGTGCCAGCAGCCTCCTTTTAGCGGGGAAGCAAGAGACCCAGTACTTC. Its translation is CASSLLLAGKQETQYF.

This chain connects TRBV7-2 to TRBJ1-5; D remains ambiguous. The CDR3 has 12 residues. Trimming took off 5 bases at V and 4 bases at J, with 6 bases between the two ends. CDR1 SGHTA and CDR2 FQGNSA come from the germline V gene. CDR3 protein: CASSPYNQPQHF. The CDR3 DNA sequence: TGTGCCAGCAGCCCCTATAATCAGCCCCAGCATTTT.

This sequence joins TRBV5-4 and TRBJ1-4; the D gene is possibly TRBD1 (6 bases). CDR1 is SGHNT and CDR2 is YYREEE in the germline V gene (reference sequence). V lost 4 bases and J 8 bases, leaving 15 bases between the germline ends. The CDR3 consists of 14 residues. In DNA form, the CDR3 reads TGTGCCAGCAGCCAACAGGGAGGGAGCGAAAAACTGTTTTTT. Its protein product is CASSQQGGSEKLFF.

This clone has only a few counts. The rearrangement links TRBV6-4 to TRBJ2-3; a weak D match, TRBD2 (6 bases). The germline V gene encodes CDR1 MRHNA and CDR2 SNTAGT. V lost 3 bases and J 2 bases, leaving 12 bases between the germline ends. This CDR3 is 15 amino acids long. In DNA, the CDR3 is TGTGCCAGCAGTGAGGATCCTAGCGCCACAGATACGCAGTATTTT. It codes for CASSEDPSATDTQYF.

The J gene is TRBJ2-1, the V gene TRBV29-1, with TRBD1 matching 7 bases. The germline V gene encodes CDR1 SQVTM and CDR2 ANQGSEA. V lost 4 bases and J lost 4; bases outside the gene matches: 7. This CDR3 region has 14 residues. As DNA, the CDR3 is TGCAGCGTTGCCCCGGGACAGAGTTACAATGAGCAGTTCTTC. It is translated as CSVAPGQSYNEQFF.

As regards this clone: One end of the junction varies from germline; a read error may be responsible. The chain uses TRBV29-1 and TRBJ2-4; D is possibly TRBD1 (6 bases). Germline values: CDR1 SQVTM, CDR2 ANQGSEA. The CDR3 consists of 13 residues. The CDR3 nucleotides read TGCAGCGTTGGCAGGGGATCCAAAAACAGTCAGTACTTC. This sequence encodes CSVGRGSKNSQYF.

The chain employs TRBV9 and TRBJ2-6, with a weak D call TRBD2 (7 bases). The CDR3 has 19 residues. The germline gives CDR1 SGDLS, CDR2 YYNGEE. V was pared by 1 base and J by 0 bases, with 17 bases between. The CDR3 DNA is TGTGCCAGCAGCGTATTCGCGCCTAGGGGGGGCTCTGGGGCCAACGTCCTGACTTTC. This sequence encodes CASSVFAPRGGSGANVLTF.

J is TRBJ2-7 and V is TRBV7-6, with D possibly being TRBD1 (5 bases). This CDR3 spans 15 amino acids. Germline V gives CDR1 SGHVS, CDR2 FNYEAQ. V gave up 5 bases and J gave up 2 bases, with 16 bases separating them. The CDR3 DNA reads as TGTGCCAGCAGCCCACTTGGGGCAGAAGCCTACGAGCAGTACTTC. Protein product: CASSPLGAEAYEQYF.

The chain joins TRBV19 to TRBJ2-4; no clear D. The CDR3 runs 14 residues. V lost 1 base to trimming and J lost 0 bases, with 4 bases between them. The germline V gene has CDR1 LNHDA and CDR2 SQIVND (reference sequence). The CDR3 region is CASSIGVAKNIQYF. The CDR3 DNA follows: TGTGCCAGTAGTATAGGAGTAGCCAAAAACATTCAGTACTTC. Together with reference TRBV19 and TRBJ2-4, the CDR3 gives the full variable domain: DGGITQSPKYLFRKEGQNVTLSCEQNLNHDAMYWYRQDPGQGLRLIYYSQIVNDFQKGDIAEGYSVSREKKESFPLTVTSAQKNPTAFYLCASSIGVAKNIQYFGAGTRLSVL.